The sequence of this T cell receptor beta chain was determined in a study of T cells in Graves' hyperthyroidism and ophthalmopathy. Points from the study as a whole: Before onset, by a median of around 6.4 months, the model predicted ophthalmopathy. Blood also carried most thyroid clonotypes expanded above 0.001.

TCR beta CDR3 regions were amplified from RNA. First-round RT-PCR targeting the TCR CDR3 was performed with the HTBI primer set. TCRdb re-called the multiplex PCR reads with MiXCR, one entry per CDR3 protein. The table shows more than 600,000 distinct CDR3 sequences, with 16% occurring only once. Note on this clonotype: No antigen is known for it.

The germline V gene has CDR1 MNHNS and CDR2 SASEGT. CDR3 size: 17 residues. Trimming left V 7 bases short and J 8 bases short, with 27 bases between. The chain recombines TRBV6-1 with TRBJ2-1; a possible D gene is TRBD1 (6 bases). Sample: blood. This TCR was recovered from a man aged 18 to 30 with Graves' hyperthyroidism. The CDR3 sequence: CASTLGEGTRPWDEQFF. DNA for the CDR3: TGTGCCAGCACCCTCGGAGAGGGGACACGGCCGTGGGATGAGCAGTTCTTC.